One sample yielded the 9 T cell receptor beta chains listed below, sequenced in a study of identical twins. Each CDR3 protein is one row after TCRdb ran MiXCR on the 5' RACE reads. The table lists over 550,000 distinct CDR3 sequences, 7% to 7.5% of them singletons. This same sample was also taken into another study, of yellow fever vaccine responses in identical twins.

Sequencing was carried out using PBMCs. Receptor source: a woman between 18 and 29 years old in good health.

This clonotype was found a few times. The CDR3 sequence is CATSEGGDNQPQHF. The CDR3 DNA reads TGTGCCACCAGTGAAGGAGGGGACAATCAGCCCCAGCATTTT. This chain uses TRBV24-1 with TRBJ1-5; D might be TRBD1 (5 bases). Deletions cut 4 bases from V and 3 bases from J, with 9 bases between. Germline V CDR1 and CDR2: KGHDR, SFDVKD. CDR3 length equals 14 residues.

This clonotype was detected ten times or more. The chain couples TRBV29-1 to TRBJ1-5; TRBD1 agrees at 9 bases. Per germline, CDR1 SQVTM and CDR2 ANQGSEA. The CDR3 is made up of 13 amino acids. V lost 3 bases and J lost 7; bases outside the gene matches: 4. Written as DNA, the CDR3 is TGCAGCGTTGACACAGGGGGCGGACAGCCCCAGCATTTT. It translates to CSVDTGGGQPQHF.

This clonotype was detected only a few times. The V and J genes are TRBV4-2 and TRBJ2-1; the match to TRBD2 covers 9 bases. Looked up from germline, CDR1 is LGHNA and CDR2 is YNFKEQ. This CDR3 spans 20 amino acids. J gave up 2 bases and V 0 bases, and 14 bases lay outside the gene matches. The CDR3 DNA reads TGTGCCAGCAGCCAAGAGGCTAGCGGGGCCCCGGGGCAGACCTACAATGAGCAGTTCTTC. This gives the protein CASSQEASGAPGQTYNEQFF.

This clonotype was seen more than once but under ten times. The rearrangement links TRBV28 to TRBJ1-5; 9 bases agree with TRBD1. V lost 5 bases, J lost 7 bases, and 6 bases stayed unmatched. Germline loops: CDR1 MDHEN, CDR2 SYDVKM. This CDR3 has 14 amino acids. CDR3 nucleotide sequence: TGTGCCAGCAGTCTCGGACAGGGGTGGCAGCCCCAGCATTTT. Protein product: CASSLGQGWQPQHF.

The CDR3 here is CASSPGTGPSSYNEQFF. The DNA for the CDR3 is TGTGCCAGCAGCCCCGGGACAGGACCAAGCTCCTACAATGAGCAGTTCTTC. J is TRBJ2-1 and V is TRBV6-1; TRBD1 matches at 8 bases. CDR1 MNHNS and CDR2 SASEGT come from the germline V gene. The CDR3 spans 17 residues. Trimming removed 6 bases from V and 0 bases from J; junction bases left unmatched: 10.

The gene calls are TRBV24-1 and TRBJ2-7; 7 bases fit TRBD1. The CDR3 is 13 residues long. Germline CDR1 reads KGHDR; CDR2 reads SFDVKD. Trimming took 12 bases from V and 2 from J; bases not matched to a gene: 9. The CDR3 region has the DNA TGTGCCGCCCCCGGGACAGTTACCTACGAGCAGTACTTC. This codes for CAAPGTVTYEQYF.

In this sample, this clonotype turned up many times. The rearrangement joins TRBV2 to TRBJ1-6; TRBD1 agrees at 11 bases. V trimming: 5 bases; J trimming: 7 bases; junction bases outside the gene matches: 4. CDR1 and CDR2 from the germline V gene are SNHLY and FYNNEI. The CDR3 contains 15 residues. CDR3 bases: TGTGCCAGCAGTTCCCGGACAGGGGGCAATTCACCCCTCCACTTT. Translated: CASSSRTGGNSPLHF. The complete variable domain, with remaining parts taken from reference TRBV2 and TRBJ1-6, reads EPEVTQTPSHQVTQMGQEVILRCVPISNHLYFYWYRQILGQKVEFLVSFYNNEISEKSEIFDDQFSVERPDGSNFTLKIRSTKLEDSAMYFCASSSRTGGNSPLHFGNGTRLTVT.

The table lists this clonotype with many counts. This CDR3 is CATLNPRERYNEQFF. CDR3 bases: TGTGCCACCCTAAACCCTAGGGAGAGATACAATGAGCAGTTCTTC. The V call is TRBV10-3, the J call TRBJ2-1, with a tentative D call TRBD2 (5 bases). Trimming took off 10 bases at V and 4 bases at J, with 20 bases between the two ends. CDR1 is ENHRY and CDR2 is SYGVKD in the germline V gene. This CDR3 has 15 amino acids.

J is TRBJ2-5 and V is TRBV12-3 or TRBV12-4, with D tentatively TRBD1 (6 bases). V dropped 7 bases and J dropped 4 bases, with 13 bases sitting between them. The CDR3 sequence is 13 residues long. DNA of the CDR3: TGTGCCAGCAAAGTTGGGGGCGTAGAGACCCAGTACTTC. Its translation is CASKVGGVETQYF.